This record covers a single TCR beta chain. Original processing methods: Estimates of nucleated cell counts were drawn from the amplification of reference gene primers. Repertoires were generated with immunoSEQ multiplex PCR, while TCRdb's copy carries only in-frame clones and drops some. V and J calls and clone size are those listed in that table; D and trimming were worked out from the DNA. Of 87,000 or so clones in the sample, about 80% were seen once. The data were obtained in a study of blood T cell repertoires in COVID-19. Study in general: COVID-19 samples from acute and convalescent phases originated in the United States, Italy and Spain. PBMCs, B-cell-depleted T cells, or T cells provided the cDNA or gDNA that made up the material.

This clonotype originated in a woman in her 70s with acute or convalescent COVID-19. The sample taken for sequencing was peripheral blood.

The CDR3 sequence is CASSRGQGVTEAFF. The CDR3 region has the DNA TGTGCCAGCAGCAGGGGACAGGGTGTCACTGAAGCTTTCTTT. The chain uses TRBV9 and TRBJ1-1, with TRBD1 matching over 9 bases. The CDR3 length is 14 residues. CDR1 is SGDLS, CDR2 YYNGEE, per germline. The V and J ends lost 4 bases and 4 bases, in that order; junction bases with no gene match: 5.